These 26 T cell receptor beta chains came from one sample sequenced in a study of PD-1 and CTLA-4 blockade in melanoma. Here immunoSEQ multiplex PCR was the method, and the copy in TCRdb shows in-frame clones only, minus some. The sample records tens of thousands of clones, 75% to 95% being singletons. The sequencing used CD8+ T cells from peripheral blood, collected from a patient given anti-PD-1 treatment. These receptors were collected from a human donor with melanoma.

The chain uses TRBV7-3 and TRBJ1-2; D not resolved. This CDR3 has 15 amino acids. V lost 2 bases, J lost 3 bases, and 13 bases lay in between. Germline V lookup: CDR1 SGHTA, CDR2 FQGTGA. In nucleotides, the CDR3 is TGTGCCAGCAGCTTACAGGCAGAATCATACTATGGCTACACCTTC. It encodes CASSLQAESYYGYTF.

The rearrangement uses TRBV29-1 and TRBJ2-1; unclear D gene. The CDR3 has 10 amino acids. V was pared by 7 bases and J by 7 bases, with 8 bases between. Germline CDR1 is SQVTM and CDR2 is ANQGSEA. As DNA, the CDR3 is TGCAGCGCAAGCCTAAATGAGCAGTTCTTC. Its protein is CSASLNEQFF.

The chain carries TRBV7-3 and TRBJ1-2, with TRBD1 matching over 12 bases. This CDR3 has 21 residues. Germline values: CDR1 SGHTA, CDR2 FQGTGA. V shed 4 bases, J shed 4 bases, and the junction held 22 bases outside the gene matches. The CDR3 loop reads CASSSPPRGPGTGGRSYGYTF. CDR3 in DNA: TGTGCCAGCAGCTCACCTCCTCGGGGTCCCGGGACAGGGGGCCGAAGCTATGGCTACACCTTC. Filled out from reference TRBV7-3 and TRBJ1-2, the complete variable domain reads GAGVSQTPSNKVTEKGKYVELRCDPISGHTALYWYRQSLGQGPEFLIYFQGTGAADDSGLPNDRFFAVRPEGSVSTLKIQRTERGDSAVYLCASSSPPRGPGTGGRSYGYTFGSGTRLTVV.

The rearrangement links TRBV11-3 to TRBJ2-1; tentatively, D is TRBD1 (6 bases). Germline V lookup: CDR1 SGHNT, CDR2 YENEEA. The V end lost 1 base, the J end lost 7 bases, and 20 bases lay between the germline ends. The CDR3 length is 17 residues. CDR3 protein: CASSLGGFGPGQNEQFF. The CDR3 DNA follows: TGTGCCAGCAGCTTAGGGGGATTCGGCCCGGGACAAAATGAGCAGTTCTTC.

V gene TRBV4-1 combines with J gene TRBJ2-7; no clear D. Trimming pared 4 bases from V and 2 bases from J, leaving 15 bases between. Germline assignment: CDR1 MGHRA and CDR2 YSYEKL. This CDR3 contains 15 residues. The DNA of the CDR3 is TGCGCCAGCAGCCCGAACAAGGCCGTTCCCTACGAGCAGTACTTC. This encodes CASSPNKAVPYEQYF.

The chain couples TRBV24-1 to TRBJ2-5; the match to TRBD1 covers 8 bases. Germline V gene sequence: CDR1 KGHDR, CDR2 SFDVKD. The trim removed 0 bases at V and 2 bases at J, leaving 1 base unmatched. The CDR3 has 15 amino acids. The CDR3 DNA is TGTGCCACCAGTGATTTGGGACAGGGACAAGAGACCCAGTACTTC. Translating gives CATSDLGQGQETQYF.

The rearrangement links TRBV7-7 to TRBJ2-1, with 7 bases matching TRBD2. The ends lost 5 bases at V and 3 bases at J; junction bases unmatched: 4. This CDR3 contains 14 residues. Germline V CDR1 and CDR2: SSHAT, FNYEAQ (reference sequence). CDR3 sequence: CASSPGGNYNEQFF. For the CDR3, the DNA is TGTGCCAGCAGCCCGGGGGGAAACTACAATGAGCAGTTCTTC.

V is TRBV5-1 and J is TRBJ2-7; tentative D call: TRBD1 (5 bases). Germline values: CDR1 SGHRS, CDR2 YFSETQ. The V gene lost 4 bases and the J gene lost 0 bases, with 11 bases spanning the gap. The length of the CDR3 is 14 residues. CDR3 loop: CASSLADTSYEQYF. The CDR3 coding sequence is TGCGCCAGCAGCCTGGCGGACACCTCCTACGAGCAGTACTTC.

The chain has TRBV14 and TRBJ2-1; D perhaps matches TRBD2 (6 bases). Looked up from germline, CDR1 is SGHDN and CDR2 is FVKESK. V was cut by 6 bases and J by 7 bases, with 13 bases left in between. The CDR3 is made up of 13 amino acids. CDR3 sequence: CASRDRGVNEQFF. The CDR3 DNA reads as TGTGCCAGCAGGGACCGCGGGGTGAATGAGCAGTTCTTC.

The chain employs TRBV15 and TRBJ2-1, with D possibly being TRBD1 (6 bases). V was shortened by 1 base and J by 9 bases, with 16 bases between the two germline ends. Germline V CDR1 and CDR2: LNHNV, YYDKDF (reference sequence). This CDR3 has 15 amino acids. The CDR3 region is CATSRVRTQGFEQFF. CDR3 DNA: TGTGCCACCAGCAGAGTGAGGACTCAGGGGTTTGAGCAGTTCTTC.

The chain combines TRBV19 with TRBJ2-7, with no clear D. The germline V gene has CDR1 LNHDA and CDR2 SQIVND (reference sequence). The CDR3 consists of 13 residues. Trimming took off 4 bases at V and 1 base at J, with 8 bases between the two ends. The CDR3 DNA is TGTGCCAGTAGTAACGCAGATTCCTACGAGCAGTACTTC. It codes for CASSNADSYEQYF.

The chain carries TRBV5-1 and TRBJ2-2, with TRBD1 matching over 7 bases. The CDR3 totals 14 residues. The V gene's germline CDR1 is SGHRS and CDR2 YFSETQ. Trimming cost V 4 bases and J 6 bases; bases outside gene matches: 6. CDR3 sequence reads: CASSPRQGSGELFF. The CDR3 nucleotides are TGCGCCAGCAGCCCACGACAGGGTTCCGGGGAGCTGTTTTTT.

This CDR3 reads CAWRGLGLAPSTDTQYF. The CDR3 coding sequence is TGTGCCTGGAGAGGTCTCGGACTAGCGCCTAGCACAGATACGCAGTATTTT. This sequence joins TRBV30 and TRBJ2-3; 9 bases align to TRBD2. The length of the CDR3 is 17 residues. With V trimmed by 3 bases and J by 0 bases, 10 bases remained unmatched. Germline assignment: CDR1 GTSNPN and CDR2 SVGIG (reference sequence).

The CDR3 is CASSPGEENTEAFF. CDR3 sequence (DNA): TGTGCCAGCAGCCCCGGGGAAGAGAACACTGAAGCTTTCTTT. V is TRBV7-3 and J is TRBJ1-1, with D hard to call. The V gene lost 5 bases and the J gene lost 1 base, with 11 bases spanning the gap. CDR3 size: 14 residues. CDR1 SGHTA and CDR2 FQGTGA come from the germline V gene.

The rearrangement links TRBV7-6 to TRBJ2-3; 11 positions agree with TRBD2. This CDR3 has 18 amino acids. Germline trimming cut 6 bases from V and 0 bases from J; bases unmatched to any gene: 11. Germline-derived CDR1 and CDR2 are SGHVS and FNYEAQ. CDR3 nucleotides: TGTGCCAGCAGTCAGTCCCCGGGACTAGCGGCAAGCACAGATACGCAGTATTTT. Translated: CASSQSPGLAASTDTQYF. The whole variable domain, remainder taken from reference TRBV7-6 and TRBJ2-3, is GAGVSQSPRYKVTKRGQDVALRCDPISGHVSLYWYRQALGQGPEFLTYFNYEAQQDKSGLPNDRFSAERPEGSISTLTIQRTEQRDSAMYRCASSQSPGLAASTDTQYFGPGTRLTVL.

This chain connects TRBV2 to TRBJ2-3; 9 nucleotides match TRBD2. The germline V gene has CDR1 SNHLY and CDR2 FYNNEI. V lost 2 bases and J lost 0; bases outside the gene matches: 9. The CDR3 runs 18 residues. The CDR3 here is CASSEIRASGDSTDTQYF. The CDR3 DNA is TGTGCCAGCAGTGAAATTCGGGCTAGCGGGGATAGCACAGATACGCAGTATTTT. Using reference TRBV2 and TRBJ2-3 for the parts outside the CDR3, the full variable domain is EPEVTQTPSHQVTQMGQEVILRCVPISNHLYFYWYRQILGQKVEFLVSFYNNEISEKSEIFDDQFSVERPDGSNFTLKIRSTKLEDSAMYFCASSEIRASGDSTDTQYFGPGTRLTVL.

This chain connects TRBV3-1 (or the pseudogene TRBV3-2) to TRBJ2-7; D might be TRBD1 (5 bases). Deletions cut 0 bases from V and 2 bases from J, with 11 bases between. This CDR3 comprises 15 residues. Per germline, CDR1 LGHDT and CDR2 YNNKEL (reference sequence). The CDR3 is CASSQDYRLTYEQYF. CDR3 nucleotides: TGTGCCAGCAGCCAAGATTACAGGTTAACCTACGAGCAGTACTTC.

The rearrangement links TRBV9 to TRBJ2-1; 8 bases are a match to TRBD2. Germline CDR1 is SGDLS and CDR2 is YYNGEE. V lost 4 bases, J lost 7 bases, and 7 bases stayed unmatched. This CDR3 has 14 amino acids. Here the CDR3 reads CASSPGGAGNEQFF. CDR3 DNA sequence: TGTGCCAGCAGCCCCGGGGGGGCAGGGAATGAGCAGTTCTTC.

The CDR3 loop is CASRAGDNQPQHF. In DNA, the CDR3 is TGTGCCAGCAGGGCAGGGGACAATCAGCCCCAGCATTTT. The gene calls are TRBV2 and TRBJ1-5; maybe TRBD1 (6 bases). Germline loops: CDR1 SNHLY, CDR2 FYNNEI. Trimming removed 6 bases from V and 3 bases from J, with 9 bases in between. The CDR3 is made up of 13 amino acids.

The V call is TRBV5-4, the J call TRBJ2-7; D not certain. V was pared by 0 bases and J by 3 bases, with 13 bases between. Germline V gene data show CDR1 as SGHNT and CDR2 as YYREEE (reference sequence). The CDR3 is made up of 15 amino acids. CDR3: CASSLVSDSIYEQYF. CDR3 coding DNA: TGTGCCAGCAGCTTGGTCAGCGATTCTATCTACGAGCAGTACTTC.

This sequence joins TRBV7-9 and TRBJ1-1; no clear D. Looked up from germline, CDR1 is SEHNR and CDR2 is FQNEAQ (reference sequence). The CDR3 contains 15 residues. The germline V and J ends were trimmed by 1 base and 0 bases, with 9 bases remaining between them. CDR3 in DNA: TGTGCCAGCAGCTTAGTGCAGACCCTGAACACTGAAGCTTTCTTT. Its translation: CASSLVQTLNTEAFF. The entire variable domain, with the rest obtained from reference TRBV7-9 and TRBJ1-1, is as follows: DTGVSQNPRHKITKRGQNVTFRCDPISEHNRLYWYRQTLGQGPEFLTYFQNEAQLEKSRLLSDRFSAERPKGSFSTLEIQRTEQGDSAMYLCASSLVQTLNTEAFFGQGTRLTVV.

A remark on this clone: Other DNA variants within this sample encode the same CDR3. This rearrangement joins TRBV7-9 to TRBJ1-1; D is uncertain. The CDR3 is 11 amino acids. From germline, CDR1 is SEHNR and CDR2 FQNEAQ (reference sequence). Deletions cut 3 bases from V and 11 bases from J, with 10 bases between. CDR3 amino acids: CASSLGEEAFF. The CDR3 bases are TGTGCCAGCAGCTTGGGAGAGGAGGCTTTCTTT.

The CDR3 DNA follows: TGTGCCAGTAGTATTTCGTGGGGGGAATCCTACGAGCAGTACTTC. This codes for CASSISWGESYEQYF. The chain couples TRBV19 to TRBJ2-7, with D possibly being TRBD2 (6 bases). The CDR3 has 15 residues. Deletions cut 3 bases from V and 1 base from J, with 13 bases between. CDR1 is LNHDA, CDR2 SQIVND, per germline (reference sequence).

V is TRBV5-8 and J is TRBJ2-1; 15 bases map to TRBD2. This CDR3 contains 14 residues. Unmatched junction bases numbered 0, after V lost 5 bases and J lost 6 bases. Per the germline V gene, CDR1 is SGHTS and CDR2 is YDEGEE. CDR3 sequence (DNA): TGTGCCAGCAGGGGACTAGCGGGAGGCAATGAGCAGTTCTTC. The encoded protein is CASRGLAGGNEQFF.

This clone was observed a few times. V and J are TRBV6-5 and TRBJ1-5; 9 bases map to TRBD1. CDR1 and CDR2 from the germline V gene are MNHEY and SVGAGI. V lost 4 bases, J lost 3 bases, and 1 base stayed unmatched. This CDR3 region has 14 residues. The CDR3 loop is CASSSQGANQPQHF. The CDR3 DNA is TGTGCCAGCAGTTCACAGGGGGCCAATCAGCCCCAGCATTTT.

V and J are TRBV18 and TRBJ2-7; TRBD2 matches 9 bases. This CDR3 has 14 amino acids. The germline gives CDR1 KGHSH, CDR2 LQKENI. The V gene end was trimmed by 6 bases and the J gene end by 3 bases; junction bases not matched to a gene: 6. The CDR3 sequence is CASSSGTSLYEQYF. DNA of the CDR3: TGTGCCAGCTCTTCCGGGACTAGCCTCTACGAGCAGTACTTC.